This entry lists 30 T cell receptor beta chains sequenced from one sample in a study of cytomegalovirus exposure and HLA in healthy donors. The PCR used 60 Vbeta and 13 Jbeta primers. The protocol was immunoSEQ multiplex PCR, while the TCRdb copy is restricted to in-frame clones and leaves out a portion. The sample lists roughly 150,000 clones, approximately 82% occurring once. Sequencing was performed on PBMCs. The receptors here all came from a male donor in good health and CMV-seronegative.

Only a few counts were recorded for this clone. The V call is TRBV4-3, the J call TRBJ1-1; possible D gene TRBD1, 6 bases. The CDR3 is 13 amino acids. Trimming removed 2 bases at V and 5 bases at J, with 9 bases between. Germline V gene lookup returns CDR1 LGHNA and CDR2 YSLEER. In DNA form, the CDR3 reads TGCGCCAGCAGCCAAACGACAGGTACTGAAGCTTTCTTT. It yields the protein CASSQTTGTEAFF.

The V gene is TRBV6-1, the J gene TRBJ1-3; 9 bases fit TRBD1. CDR3 size: 15 residues. Germline CDR1 and CDR2: MNHNS and SASEGT. V was pared by 1 base and J by 3 bases, with 1 base of the junction left unmatched. CDR3 sequence reads: CASSEGQGVGNTIYF. As DNA, the CDR3 is TGTGCCAGCAGTGAAGGACAGGGGGTTGGAAACACCATATATTTT.

The rearrangement joins TRBV7-2 to TRBJ2-3; 7 bases fit TRBD1. From germline, CDR1 is SGHTA and CDR2 FQGNSA. J lost 6 bases, V lost 2 bases, and 5 bases had no gene match. The CDR3 is 14 amino acids. CDR3 sequence: CASSLQGGPDTQYF. Written as DNA, the CDR3 is TGTGCCAGCAGCTTACAAGGGGGCCCCGATACGCAGTATTTT.

The rearrangement joins TRBV4-1 to TRBJ1-4; D ambiguous. This CDR3 is built from 11 residues. V dropped 3 bases and J dropped 8 bases, with 4 bases sitting between them. Germline CDR1 reads MGHRA; CDR2 reads YSYEKL. DNA for the CDR3: TGCGCCAGCAGCCATCTCGAAAAACTGTTTTTT. This translates into CASSHLEKLFF.

The rearrangement joins TRBV10-3 to TRBJ2-1, with 14 bases identical to TRBD2. V was clipped by 4 bases and J by 6 bases; unmatched bases: 8. This CDR3 comprises 17 residues. Germline V CDR1 and CDR2: ENHRY, SYGVKD. CDR3 in amino acids: CAISGFLTSGGANEQFF. The CDR3 DNA is TGTGCCATCAGTGGCTTCCTGACTAGCGGGGGGGCCAATGAGCAGTTCTTC.

This chain joins TRBV28 and TRBJ2-1, with a weak D call TRBD2 (6 bases). CDR1 MDHEN and CDR2 SYDVKM come from the germline V gene. The CDR3 sequence is 14 residues long. The germline V and J ends were trimmed by 9 bases and 4 bases, with 16 bases remaining between them. CDR3 nucleotides: TGTGCCAGTACTAGGCGGGGCCCTTACAATGAGCAGTTCTTC. Translating gives CASTRRGPYNEQFF.

The CDR3 loop reads CASSYSRPGQGYEQYF. In nucleotides, the CDR3 is TGTGCCAGCAGTTACTCCAGGCCGGGACAGGGTTACGAGCAGTACTTC. The rearrangement joins TRBV6-5 to TRBJ2-5, with TRBD1 matching over 9 bases. The DNA end favors TRBJ2-7, so the J call may be wrong. Germline CDR1 is MNHEY and CDR2 is SVGAGI. The CDR3 is 16 residues long.

The CDR3 DNA follows: TGTGCCAGCAAAGACACACTAGCGGGTTCCTACAATGAGCAGTTCTTC. It specifies CASKDTLAGSYNEQFF. V gene TRBV2 combines with J gene TRBJ2-1; 9 bases are shared with TRBD2. The V segment lost 7 bases and the J segment 1 base; nucleotides outside the gene matches: 8. Germline V gives CDR1 SNHLY, CDR2 FYNNEI. There are 16 residues in the CDR3.

The chain has TRBV5-6 and TRBJ2-7; the match to TRBD1 covers 8 bases. Germline-derived CDR1 and CDR2 are SGHDT and YYEEEE. The V and J ends lost 6 bases and 3 bases, in that order; junction bases with no gene match: 8. The CDR3 sequence is 14 residues long. CDR3 nucleotides: TGTGCCAGCACCGCAGACAGGGGAGACTACGAGCAGTACTTC. Its protein product is CASTADRGDYEQYF.

This sequence joins TRBV25-1 and TRBJ2-1; D is undetermined. The CDR3 has 13 residues. The V gene lost 3 bases and the J gene lost 10 bases, with 13 bases spanning the gap. Per germline, CDR1 MGHDK and CDR2 SYGVNS. The CDR3 sequence: CASSERIRGEQFF. CDR3 nucleotides: TGTGCCAGCAGTGAGCGGATAAGAGGCGAGCAGTTCTTC. Full variable domain (missing parts from reference TRBV25-1 and TRBJ2-1): EADIYQTPRYLVIGTGKKITLECSQTMGHDKMYWYQQDPGMELHLIHYSYGVNSTEKGDLSSESTVSRIRTEHFPLTLESARPSHTSQYLCASSERIRGEQFFGPGTRLTVL.

To note about this clone: Other DNA sequences in this specimen translate into the identical CDR3. The V call is TRBV7-2, the J call TRBJ2-7; the D is unclear. Deletions cut 0 bases from V and 0 bases from J, with 9 bases between. CDR1 SGHTA and CDR2 FQGNSA come from the germline V gene. There are 15 residues in the CDR3. For the CDR3, the DNA is TGTGCCAGCAGCTTAGCGGGCGCGAGCTCCTACGAGCAGTACTTC. Protein: CASSLAGASSYEQYF.

A few counts support this clone. The V call is TRBV6-5, the J call TRBJ1-1; D gene unclear. Trimming left V 3 bases short and J 0 bases short, with 8 bases between. In germline, CDR1 is MNHEY, CDR2 SVGAGI. The CDR3 runs to 14 residues. The CDR3 region is CASSYGQMNTEAFF. CDR3 coding DNA: TGTGCCAGCAGTTATGGGCAGATGAACACTGAAGCTTTCTTT.

The J gene is TRBJ1-5, the V gene TRBV28; D is perhaps TRBD1 (6 bases). This CDR3 has 15 amino acids. V lost 4 bases and J lost 0, with 10 bases in between. CDR1 and CDR2 from the germline V gene are MDHEN and SYDVKM. The CDR3 spells CASSSDSPSNQPQHF. The CDR3 region has the DNA TGTGCCAGCAGTTCGGACAGCCCTAGCAATCAGCCCCAGCATTTT.

The chain uses TRBV11-2 and TRBJ1-5; the match to TRBD1 covers 9 bases. The CDR3 contains 14 residues. V trimming: 5 bases; J trimming: 4 bases; junction bases outside the gene matches: 3. Germline CDR1 SGHAT, CDR2 FQNNGV. The CDR3 loop reads CASSGGQGNQPQHF. Here the CDR3 DNA reads TGTGCCAGCAGCGGGGGACAGGGTAATCAGCCCCAGCATTTT.

The V gene is TRBV28, the J gene TRBJ1-6; tentatively, D is TRBD1 (5 bases). Per the germline V gene, CDR1 is MDHEN and CDR2 is SYDVKM. The CDR3 is made up of 14 amino acids. The V and J ends lost 8 bases and 0 bases respectively, with 8 bases between them. For the CDR3, the DNA is TGTGCCAGCCGGGGGAGCTCCTATAATTCACCCCTCCACTTT. Amino acid sequence: CASRGSSYNSPLHF. The variable domain in full, completed from reference TRBV28 and TRBJ1-6, reads DVKVTQSSRYLVKRTGEKVFLECVQDMDHENMFWYRQDPGLGLRLIYFSYDVKMKEKGDIPEGYSVSREKKERFSLILESASTNQTSMYLCASRGSSYNSPLHFGNGTRLTVT.

J is TRBJ1-5 and V is TRBV6-1; TRBD1 is a possible D gene (6 bases). Germline-derived CDR1 and CDR2 are MNHNS and SASEGT. CDR3 length: 14 residues. Deletions cut 5 bases from V and 3 bases from J, with 11 bases between. CDR3 DNA: TGTGCCAGCAGTACACAGGGCTCCAATCAGCCCCAGCATTTT. Amino acids: CASSTQGSNQPQHF.

This chain links TRBV7-3 with TRBJ2-1; no definite D call. Germline-derived CDR1 and CDR2 are SGHTA and FQGTGA. This CDR3 region has 14 residues. V was cut by 5 bases and J by 3 bases, with 11 bases left in between. In DNA form, the CDR3 reads TGTGCCAGCAGCCCTAGTAACCTCTACAATGAGCAGTTCTTC. Translation: CASSPSNLYNEQFF.

This clone turned up a few times. CDR3 in DNA: TGTGCCAGCAGCCGGGACAGTAGGGAGACCCAGTACTTC. This codes for CASSRDSRETQYF. This chain connects TRBV5-4 to TRBJ2-5; the match to TRBD1 covers 7 bases. The CDR3 is made up of 13 amino acids. Trimming removed 4 bases from V and 5 bases from J; junction bases left unmatched: 5. Germline lookup yields CDR1 SGHNT and CDR2 YYREEE (reference sequence).

This chain uses TRBV14 with TRBJ2-7, with 9 bases fitting TRBD1. Per germline, CDR1 SGHDN and CDR2 FVKESK. The CDR3 spans 14 residues. Trimming cost V 6 bases and J 2 bases; bases outside gene matches: 5. As DNA, the CDR3 is TGTGCCAGCAGTCGACAGGGGGGCCCCTACGAGCAGTACTTC. It specifies CASSRQGGPYEQYF.

This clone has a single count. The J gene is TRBJ1-5, the V gene TRBV2; D possibly corresponds to TRBD1 (6 bases). CDR1 is SNHLY and CDR2 is FYNNEI in the germline V gene. The CDR3 length is 15 residues. The germline V and J ends were trimmed by 1 base and 5 bases, with 12 bases remaining between them. The CDR3 region is CASSEGNRVDQPQHF. The CDR3 DNA is TGTGCCAGCAGTGAAGGCAACAGGGTGGATCAGCCCCAGCATTTT.

CDR3 residues: CASSLALAGGWYEQYF. In DNA form, the CDR3 reads TGTGCCAGCAGCTTGGCACTAGCGGGAGGTTGGTACGAGCAGTACTTC. J is TRBJ2-7 and V is TRBV7-2; TRBD2 aligns across 12 bases. J lost 4 bases, V lost 3 bases, and 7 bases had no gene match. The CDR3 spans 16 residues. In germline, CDR1 is SGHTA, CDR2 FQGNSA.

The chain carries TRBV7-2 and TRBJ2-5; 8 bases are a match to TRBD2. Trimming removed 3 bases from V and 1 base from J; junction bases left unmatched: 7. CDR3 size: 16 residues. The germline gives CDR1 SGHTA, CDR2 FQGNSA. The CDR3 sequence: CASSFFGTSSQETQYF. CDR3 sequence (DNA): TGTGCCAGCAGCTTCTTCGGGACTAGTAGCCAAGAGACCCAGTACTTC.

The V call is TRBV7-8, the J call TRBJ2-7, with 14 nucleotides matching TRBD2. V was pared by 5 bases and J by 4 bases, with 7 bases of the junction left unmatched. CDR1 is SGHVS and CDR2 is FQNEAQ in the germline V gene. CDR3 length equals 16 residues. The CDR3 is CASSVGTSGSSYEQYF. Here the CDR3 DNA reads TGTGCCAGCAGCGTAGGGACTAGCGGGAGTTCGTACGAGCAGTACTTC. The full variable domain, its missing parts supplied by reference TRBV7-8 and TRBJ2-7, is GAGVSQSPRYKVAKRGQDVALRCDPISGHVSLFWYQQALGQGPEFLTYFQNEAQLDKSGLPSDRFFAERPEGSVSTLKIQRTQQEDSAVYLCASSVGTSGSSYEQYFGPGTRLTVT.

The chain is built from TRBV18 and TRBJ1-3; no clear D gene. Germline values: CDR1 KGHSH, CDR2 LQKENI. With 2 bases removed from V and 8 bases from J, the gap between germline ends came to 10 bases. The CDR3 consists of 13 residues. This CDR3 reads CASSPNSGDTIYF. CDR3 bases: TGTGCCAGCTCACCAAACAGCGGGGACACCATATATTTT.

V usage is TRBV9 and J usage is TRBJ2-3; 9 nucleotides match TRBD2. V gave up 4 bases and J gave up 3 bases; unmatched junction bases: 9. Looked up from germline, CDR1 is SGDLS and CDR2 is YYNGEE. The CDR3 is 16 amino acids. The CDR3 DNA follows: TGTGCCAGCAGCCGGGTGGCGGGGGGGGGAACAGATACGCAGTATTTT. Encoded protein: CASSRVAGGGTDTQYF.

This chain links TRBV2 with TRBJ1-1; possible D gene TRBD1, 6 bases. Germline V CDR1 and CDR2: SNHLY, FYNNEI. The CDR3 loop spans 15 amino acids. V was clipped by 6 bases and J by 0 bases, with 14 bases between them. Written as DNA, the CDR3 is TGTGCCAGCAGGGCGAGGGGGACATTGAACACTGAAGCTTTCTTT. Residues: CASRARGTLNTEAFF. Filled out from reference TRBV2 and TRBJ1-1, the complete variable domain reads EPEVTQTPSHQVTQMGQEVILRCVPISNHLYFYWYRQILGQKVEFLVSFYNNEISEKSEIFDDQFSVERPDGSNFTLKIRSTKLEDSAMYFCASRARGTLNTEAFFGQGTRLTVV.

The V and J genes are TRBV7-2 and TRBJ2-3; 16 bases line up with TRBD2. From germline, CDR1 is SGHTA and CDR2 FQGNSA. CDR3 length equals 19 residues. The V and J ends lost 3 bases and 4 bases, in that order; junction bases with no gene match: 10. CDR3 coding DNA: TGTGCCAGCAGCTTGGAAGGGACTAGCGGGAGGGCCTGGGCAGATACGCAGTATTTT. Protein product: CASSLEGTSGRAWADTQYF.

J is TRBJ2-7 and V is TRBV4-2, with 7 bases aligning to TRBD2. The V and J ends lost 0 bases and 0 bases, in that order; junction bases with no gene match: 5. Germline V gives CDR1 LGHNA, CDR2 YNFKEQ. The CDR3 covers 16 residues. CDR3 in amino acids: CASSQEAGESSYEQYF. Written as DNA, the CDR3 is TGTGCCAGCAGCCAAGAGGCGGGGGAGAGCTCCTACGAGCAGTACTTC.

The genes are TRBV5-6 and TRBJ1-1; TRBD1 matches at 8 bases. This CDR3 contains 14 residues. Trimming took 7 bases from V and 4 from J; bases not matched to a gene: 9. From germline, CDR1 is SGHDT and CDR2 YYEEEE. CDR3 protein: CASRQTGESTEAFF. As DNA, the CDR3 is TGTGCCAGCCGACAGACAGGGGAAAGCACTGAAGCTTTCTTT.

The chain joins TRBV6-6 to TRBJ2-2, with D perhaps TRBD2 (5 bases). CDR1 is MNHNY and CDR2 is SVGAGI in the germline V gene (reference sequence). The CDR3 is 14 residues long. The V gene lost 7 bases and the J gene lost 7 bases, with 16 bases spanning the gap. The CDR3 region is CASNSGLLGGELFF. The CDR3, as DNA: TGTGCCAGCAATTCGGGATTACTGGGCGGGGAGCTGTTTTTT.